The 27 T cell receptor beta chains listed next were all sequenced from one sample in a study of blood T cells in healthy people across ages. Primed by a sample-barcoded 5' primer and a J-beta primer mix, a second PCR proceeded for about 7 to 11 cycles. Using its own MiXCR run on the 5' RACE reads, TCRdb lists one record per CDR3 protein. The table shows fewer than 2,000,000 distinct CDR3 sequences, with around 40% occurring only once. The sample comprised blood. The receptors originated from a human donor in good health.

This sequence joins TRBV7-9 and TRBJ2-5, with 7 bases lining up with TRBD1. The J call may be mistaken, given a closer DNA end match to TRBJ2-7. There are 15 residues in the CDR3. Germline assignment: CDR1 SEHNR and CDR2 FQNEAQ (reference sequence). CDR3 sequence reads: CASSSNRQGWYEQYF. CDR3 nucleotide sequence: TGTGCCAGCAGCTCAAACCGACAGGGTTGGTACGAGCAGTACTTC.

There are a few counts of this clonotype. The chain couples TRBV7-8 to TRBJ1-2; TRBD1 agrees at 7 bases. Looked up from germline, CDR1 is SGHVS and CDR2 is FQNEAQ. V shed 5 bases and J 4 bases; nucleotides not matched to a gene: 13. The CDR3 extends over 16 amino acids. DNA for the CDR3: TGTGCCAGCAGCCCCCACCGGGACAGCGTTTTCTATGGCTACACCTTC. Its translation: CASSPHRDSVFYGYTF.

As regards this clonotype: One end of the junction is discordant with germline, which a read error may explain. The chain employs TRBV6-1 and TRBJ1-2; no definite D call. CDR3 length: 14 residues. Per the germline V gene, CDR1 is MNHNS and CDR2 is SASEGT. CDR3 nucleotides: TGTGCCAGCAGGGAAGCGAGAATGGTTTATGGCTACACCTTC. As protein: CASREARMVYGYTF.

The CDR3 DNA sequence: TGCGCCAGCAGCTTCTTACTCGGGGACCACACTGAAGCTTTCTTT. Residues: CASSFLLGDHTEAFF. The V and J genes are TRBV5-1 and TRBJ1-1, with D possibly matching TRBD1 (5 bases). CDR1 is SGHRS, CDR2 YFSETQ, per germline. Trimming shortened V by 2 bases and J by 3 bases, and 14 bases separated the two germline ends. The CDR3 spans 15 residues. The full variable domain, in which reference TRBV5-1 and TRBJ1-1 provide the parts outside the CDR3, is KAGVTQTPRYLIKTRGQQVTLSCSPISGHRSVSWYQQTPGQGLQFLFEYFSETQRNKGNFPGRFSGRQFSNSRSEMNVSTLELGDSALYLCASSFLLGDHTEAFFGQGTRLTVV.

This clonotype occurred a few times. The chain joins TRBV29-1 to TRBJ2-3, with 7 bases aligning to TRBD1. V shed 7 bases, J shed 9 bases, and the junction held 4 bases outside the gene matches. Germline V lookup: CDR1 SQVTM, CDR2 ANQGSEA. This CDR3 is 10 amino acids long. CDR3 sequence (DNA): TGCAGCGCTGCGGACAGGACGCAGTATTTT. Amino acid sequence: CSAADRTQYF.

The table lists this clonotype with a few counts. The CDR3 nucleotides are TGTGCCATCAGTGAGTACAGCGGTCGCTACGAGCAGTACTTC. It encodes CAISEYSGRYEQYF. The chain has TRBV10-3 and TRBJ2-7; a weak D match, TRBD2 (5 bases). Germline CDR1 ENHRY, CDR2 SYGVKD. This CDR3 has 14 amino acids. V lost 1 base to trimming and J lost 3 bases, with 10 bases between them.

This chain connects TRBV29-1 to TRBJ2-4; D call uncertain. The J call is doubtful: the DNA matches TRBJ2-7 better. This CDR3 is built from 12 residues. Germline V CDR1 and CDR2: SQVTM, ANQGSEA. This chain's CDR3 is CSVDDGHYEQYF. As DNA, the CDR3 is TGCAGCGTTGATGACGGTCACTACGAGCAGTACTTC.

This clonotype was seen more than once but under ten times. The rearrangement links TRBV7-2 to TRBJ2-7; 12 positions agree with TRBD2. The germline V gene encodes CDR1 SGHTA and CDR2 FQGNSA. The CDR3 is made up of 15 amino acids. V lost 5 bases, J lost 0 bases, and 2 bases stayed unmatched. The CDR3 DNA follows: TGTGCCAGCAGCCGGACTAGCGGGGACTCCTACGAGCAGTACTTC. This codes for CASSRTSGDSYEQYF.

This clonotype has a handful of counts. The V gene is TRBV11-2, the J gene TRBJ2-4; D is unresolved. This CDR3 is built from 13 residues. Trimming shortened V by 8 bases and J by 3 bases, and 11 bases separated the two germline ends. Germline values: CDR1 SGHAT, CDR2 FQNNGV. The CDR3 DNA reads as TGTGCCAGCTCCCAGGAAGTCAAAAACATTCAGTACTTC. This sequence encodes CASSQEVKNIQYF.

The V gene is TRBV12-3 or TRBV12-4, the J gene TRBJ1-6, with 7 bases lining up with TRBD1. The J segment lost 5 bases and the V segment lost 6 bases, leaving 7 bases of the junction unmatched. The length of the CDR3 is 15 residues. CDR3 sequence reads: CASSSGQVNNSPLHF. The CDR3 region has the DNA TGTGCCAGCAGCTCAGGACAGGTGAATAATTCACCCCTCCACTTT.

In this sample, this clonotype turned up many times. The rearrangement uses TRBV29-1 and TRBJ1-2; TRBD1 agrees at 9 bases. J lost 8 bases, V lost 3 bases, and 4 bases had no gene match. This CDR3 has 12 residues. The V gene's germline CDR1 is SQVTM and CDR2 ANQGSEA. In DNA, the CDR3 is TGCAGCGTTGACGACAGGGGGAGCGGCTACACCTTC. Protein sequence: CSVDDRGSGYTF.

This chain connects TRBV5-1 to TRBJ2-7, with D possibly called TRBD1 or TRBD2 (5 bases each). The DNA matches TRBJ2-5 better at its end, which makes the J call doubtful. This CDR3 contains 13 residues. The germline V gene encodes CDR1 SGHRS and CDR2 YFSETQ. CDR3 residues: CASSGNEGETQYF. The CDR3 DNA reads TGCGCCAGCAGTGGGAACGAGGGGGAGACCCAGTACTTC.

The chain has TRBV5-1 and TRBJ2-2, with unresolved D. V was cut by 1 base and J by 6 bases, with 19 bases left in between. The CDR3 has 17 amino acids. Germline CDR1 reads SGHRS; CDR2 reads YFSETQ. The DNA of the CDR3 is TGCGCCAGCAGCTTGATTGTGGCGGCTGACGAGGCCGGGGAGCTGTTTTTT. Residues: CASSLIVAADEAGELFF.

The genes are TRBV7-2 and TRBJ1-2; 7 nucleotides line up with TRBD1. The V gene end was trimmed by 5 bases and the J gene end by 5 bases; junction bases not matched to a gene: 8. Germline CDR1 reads SGHTA; CDR2 reads FQGNSA. The CDR3 is 14 residues long. The DNA of the CDR3 is TGTGCCAGCAGCACCGCGGGACAGATATATGGCTACACCTTC. Amino acids: CASSTAGQIYGYTF.

The V call is TRBV6-1, the J call TRBJ2-1, with TRBD2 matching 8 bases. Per germline, CDR1 MNHNS and CDR2 SASEGT. After removal of 11 bases from V and 15 bases from J, the junction contained 24 bases not matched to a gene. This CDR3 has 15 residues. The CDR3 nucleotides are TGTGCCGGCAATCCCCCCTCCCTAGCGGGCCGGACCCCGTTCTTC. This codes for CAGNPPSLAGRTPFF.

The chain links TRBV5-1 to TRBJ1-1, with 8 bases that match TRBD1. V lost 4 bases and J lost 13; bases outside the gene matches: 9. The CDR3 is 12 residues long. CDR1 and CDR2 from the germline V gene are SGHRS and YFSETQ. The CDR3 protein is CASSHLQGDLFF. DNA for the CDR3: TGCGCCAGCAGCCACTTACAGGGGGATCTTTTCTTT.

J is TRBJ1-1 and V is TRBV20-1; 9 positions match TRBD1. The CDR3 sequence is 14 residues long. Per germline, CDR1 DFQATT and CDR2 SNEGSKA (reference sequence). The V gene end was trimmed by 6 bases and the J gene end by 4 bases; junction bases not matched to a gene: 9. The CDR3 bases are TGCAGTGCCTACTCGACAGGGGGGGGCACTGAAGCTTTCTTT. Its translation: CSAYSTGGGTEAFF.

V and J are TRBV11-2 and TRBJ2-5; tentatively, D is TRBD1 or TRBD2 (5 bases each). The CDR3 runs 14 residues. Germline assignment: CDR1 SGHAT and CDR2 FQNNGV. V was cut by 5 bases and J by 3 bases, with 13 bases left in between. This chain's CDR3 is CASSTSRGEETQYF. DNA for the CDR3: TGTGCCAGCAGCACCTCGAGGGGAGAAGAGACCCAGTACTTC.

This clonotype was detected only a few times. The chain joins TRBV4-2 to TRBJ2-5; tentative D call: TRBD1 (6 bases). Germline values: CDR1 LGHNA, CDR2 YNFKEQ. Trimming removed 1 base at V and 0 bases at J, with 9 bases between. The CDR3 is 15 amino acids. CDR3 amino acids: CASSQADSNQETQYF. CDR3 nucleotides: TGTGCCAGCAGCCAAGCGGACAGCAACCAAGAGACCCAGTACTTC.

Only a few counts were recorded for this clonotype. This chain links TRBV7-2 with TRBJ1-4, with 9 bases aligning to TRBD1. Germline CDR1 and CDR2: SGHTA and FQGNSA. Losses at the gene ends were 5 bases for V and 4 bases for J; bases not matched to a gene: 8. There are 16 residues in the CDR3. CDR3 sequence: CASSPHGQGYNEKLFF. DNA for the CDR3: TGTGCCAGCAGCCCCCATGGACAGGGGTATAATGAAAAACTGTTTTTT.

The genes are TRBV4-3 and TRBJ1-2, with a weak D call TRBD1 (5 bases). The V gene's germline CDR1 is LGHNA and CDR2 YSLEER. The CDR3 is 15 amino acids. V lost 0 bases, J lost 4 bases, and 12 bases lay in between. CDR3 nucleotides: TGCGCCAGCAGCCAAGATTTAGACAGCCTCTATGGCTACACCTTC. Protein sequence: CASSQDLDSLYGYTF.

The chain combines TRBV5-5 with TRBJ2-7, with D possibly TRBD2 on 5 matching bases. CDR1 is SGHKS and CDR2 is YYEKEE in the germline V gene (reference sequence). The CDR3 contains 12 residues. V lost 2 bases and J lost 7, with 10 bases in between. CDR3 bases: TGTGCCAGCAGCTTTGAGGACTGGGAGCAGTACTTC. This encodes CASSFEDWEQYF.

Points on this clonotype: This may arise from a read error, as a much more abundant clone is one base away. The chain employs TRBV5-1 and TRBJ1-2; 8 bases are a match to TRBD1. The CDR3 is 15 amino acids. V trimming: 4 bases; J trimming: 4 bases; junction bases outside the gene matches: 9. The V gene's germline CDR1 is SGHRS and CDR2 YFSETQ. The CDR3, as DNA: TGCGCCAGCAGCACAGGGACAGGATCTTGCTATGGCTACACCTTC. Encoded protein: CASSTGTGSCYGYTF.

This clonotype has just a few counts. The rearrangement uses TRBV25-1 and TRBJ2-6, with D hard to call. Germline CDR1 and CDR2: MGHDK and SYGVNS. The CDR3 has 12 amino acids. V lost 6 bases to trimming and J lost 2 bases, with 2 bases between them. The CDR3 region is CASRAGANVLTF. DNA for the CDR3: TGTGCCAGCAGGGCTGGGGCCAACGTCCTGACTTTC. The whole variable domain, remainder taken from reference TRBV25-1 and TRBJ2-6, is EADIYQTPRYLVIGTGKKITLECSQTMGHDKMYWYQQDPGMELHLIHYSYGVNSTEKGDLSSESTVSRIRTEHFPLTLESARPSHTSQYLCASRAGANVLTFGAGSRLTVL.

This clonotype was detected a few times. This chain uses TRBV7-2 with TRBJ2-5; 8 bases are a match to TRBD1. The CDR3 has 16 amino acids. V lost 1 base, J lost 2 bases, and 6 bases stayed unmatched. Germline V CDR1 and CDR2: SGHTA, FQGNSA. The CDR3 here is CASSLGTGWGQETQYF. Written as DNA, the CDR3 is TGTGCCAGCAGCTTAGGGACAGGGTGGGGGCAAGAGACCCAGTACTTC.

The chain carries TRBV4-1 and TRBJ1-4; TRBD1 matches 7 bases. V shed 0 bases, J shed 5 bases, and the junction held 6 bases outside the gene matches. CDR1 and CDR2 (germline): MGHRA, YSYEKL. The CDR3 consists of 16 residues. CDR3 bases: TGCGCCAGCAGCCAAGATTACAGGGGACGCAATGAAAAACTGTTTTTT. The encoded protein is CASSQDYRGRNEKLFF.

This clonotype was counted between two and nine times. The chain links TRBV4-3 to TRBJ2-7; 8 bases fit TRBD1. Germline V lookup: CDR1 LGHNA, CDR2 YSLEER. V shed 0 bases and J 2 bases; nucleotides not matched to a gene: 12. This CDR3 spans 18 amino acids. CDR3 in amino acids: CASSQDWDRRNIAYEQYF. CDR3 DNA sequence: TGCGCCAGCAGCCAAGATTGGGACAGGCGGAACATTGCCTACGAGCAGTACTTC.